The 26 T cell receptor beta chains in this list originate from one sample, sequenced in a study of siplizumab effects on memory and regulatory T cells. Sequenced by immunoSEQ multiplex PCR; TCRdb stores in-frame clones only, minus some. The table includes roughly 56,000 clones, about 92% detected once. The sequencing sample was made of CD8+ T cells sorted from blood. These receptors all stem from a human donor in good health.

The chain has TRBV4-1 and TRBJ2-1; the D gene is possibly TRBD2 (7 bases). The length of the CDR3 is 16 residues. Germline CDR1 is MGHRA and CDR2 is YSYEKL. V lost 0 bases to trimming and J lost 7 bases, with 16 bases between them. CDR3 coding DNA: TGCGCCAGCAGCCAAGAGGGAGGGGGGCGCGGAAATGAGCAGTTCTTC. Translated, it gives CASSQEGGGRGNEQFF.

The CDR3 nucleotides read TGTGCCAGCAGCTTAGTTGGGGGAAAGGACTACGAGCAGTACTTC. Amino acids: CASSLVGGKDYEQYF. The rearrangement uses TRBV7-8 and TRBJ2-7, with D perhaps being TRBD1 or TRBD2 (5 bases each). The CDR3 extends over 15 amino acids. Germline V gene data show CDR1 as SGHVS and CDR2 as FQNEAQ. Trimming stripped 1 base from V and 3 bases from J, with 13 bases between. The variable domain in full, with the rest retrieved from reference TRBV7-8 and TRBJ2-7, is GAGVSQSPRYKVAKRGQDVALRCDPISGHVSLFWYQQALGQGPEFLTYFQNEAQLDKSGLPSDRFFAERPEGSVSTLKIQRTQQEDSAVYLCASSLVGGKDYEQYFGPGTRLTVT.

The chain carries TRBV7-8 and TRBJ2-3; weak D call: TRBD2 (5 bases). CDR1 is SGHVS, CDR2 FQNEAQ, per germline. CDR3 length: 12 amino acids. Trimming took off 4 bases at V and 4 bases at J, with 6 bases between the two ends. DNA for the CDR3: TGTGCCAGCAGCTCCGGGGCAGATACGCAGTATTTT. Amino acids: CASSSGADTQYF.

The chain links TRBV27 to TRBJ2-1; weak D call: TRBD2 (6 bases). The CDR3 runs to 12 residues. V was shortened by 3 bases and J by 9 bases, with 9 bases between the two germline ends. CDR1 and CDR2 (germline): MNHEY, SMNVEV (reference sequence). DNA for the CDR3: TGTGCCAGCAGTTTGGGGAGGACTGAGCAGTTCTTC. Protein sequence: CASSLGRTEQFF.

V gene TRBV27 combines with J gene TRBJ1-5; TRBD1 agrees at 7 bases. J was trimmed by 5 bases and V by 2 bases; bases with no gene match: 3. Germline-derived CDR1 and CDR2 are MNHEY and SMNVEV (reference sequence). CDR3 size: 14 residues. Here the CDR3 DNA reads TGTGCCAGCAGTTTAGACAGGGACGATCAGCCCCAGCATTTT. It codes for CASSLDRDDQPQHF.

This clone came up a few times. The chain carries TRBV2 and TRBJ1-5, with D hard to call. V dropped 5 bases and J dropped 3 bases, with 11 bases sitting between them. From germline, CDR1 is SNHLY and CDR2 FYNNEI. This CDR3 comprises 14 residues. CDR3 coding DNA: TGTGCCAGCAGTAGGACCCAAAACAATCAGCCCCAGCATTTT. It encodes CASSRTQNNQPQHF.

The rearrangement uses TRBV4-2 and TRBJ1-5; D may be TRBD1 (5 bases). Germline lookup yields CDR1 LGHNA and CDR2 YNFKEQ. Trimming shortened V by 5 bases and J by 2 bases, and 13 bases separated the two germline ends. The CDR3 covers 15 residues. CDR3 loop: CASSFGGAGNQPQHF. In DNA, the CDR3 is TGTGCCAGCAGCTTCGGAGGGGCAGGCAATCAGCCCCAGCATTTT.

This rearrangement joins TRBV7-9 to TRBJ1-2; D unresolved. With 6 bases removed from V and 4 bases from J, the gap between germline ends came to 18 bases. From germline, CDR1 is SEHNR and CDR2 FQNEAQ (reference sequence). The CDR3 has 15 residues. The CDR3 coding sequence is TGTGCCAGCAGGCCTAATCGGGCAGAGAGCTATGGCTACACCTTC. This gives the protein CASRPNRAESYGYTF.

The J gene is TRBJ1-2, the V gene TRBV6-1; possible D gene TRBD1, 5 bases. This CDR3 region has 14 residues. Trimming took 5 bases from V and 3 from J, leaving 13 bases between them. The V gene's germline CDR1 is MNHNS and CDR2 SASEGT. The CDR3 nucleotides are TGTGCCAGCAGTACTACCGGGACGTACTATGGCTACACCTTC. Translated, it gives CASSTTGTYYGYTF.

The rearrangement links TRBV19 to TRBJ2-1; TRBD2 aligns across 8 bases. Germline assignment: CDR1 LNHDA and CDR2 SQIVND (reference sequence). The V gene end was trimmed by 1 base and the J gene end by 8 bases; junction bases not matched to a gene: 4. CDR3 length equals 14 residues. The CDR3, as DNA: TGTGCCAGTAGTATAGTGGCTAGCGGGTATGAGCAGTTCTTC. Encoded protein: CASSIVASGYEQFF.

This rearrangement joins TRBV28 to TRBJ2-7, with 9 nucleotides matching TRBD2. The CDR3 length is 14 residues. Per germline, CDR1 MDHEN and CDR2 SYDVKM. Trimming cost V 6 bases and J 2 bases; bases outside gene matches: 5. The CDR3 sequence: CASSPSGVTYEQYF. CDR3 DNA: TGTGCCAGCAGCCCTAGCGGGGTCACCTACGAGCAGTACTTC.

This CDR3 reads CASSLGQGLSEAFF. The DNA of the CDR3 is TGTGCCAGCAGCTTGGGACAGGGGTTGAGCGAAGCTTTCTTT. J is TRBJ1-1 and V is TRBV11-3; 10 nucleotides line up with TRBD1. CDR1 is SGHNT and CDR2 is YENEEA in the germline V gene. The CDR3 consists of 14 residues. V was pared by 3 bases and J by 8 bases, with 6 bases of the junction left unmatched.

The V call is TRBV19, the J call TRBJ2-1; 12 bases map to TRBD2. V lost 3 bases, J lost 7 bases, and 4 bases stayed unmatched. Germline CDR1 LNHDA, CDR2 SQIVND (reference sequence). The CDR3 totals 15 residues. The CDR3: CASSILAGGANEQFF. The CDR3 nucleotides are TGTGCCAGTAGTATTCTAGCGGGAGGGGCAAATGAGCAGTTCTTC.

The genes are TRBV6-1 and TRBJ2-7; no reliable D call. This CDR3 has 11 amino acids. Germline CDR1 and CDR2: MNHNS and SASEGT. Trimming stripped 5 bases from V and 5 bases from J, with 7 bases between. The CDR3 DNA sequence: TGTGCCAGCAGTTCCCACCACGAGCAGTACTTC. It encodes CASSSHHEQYF.

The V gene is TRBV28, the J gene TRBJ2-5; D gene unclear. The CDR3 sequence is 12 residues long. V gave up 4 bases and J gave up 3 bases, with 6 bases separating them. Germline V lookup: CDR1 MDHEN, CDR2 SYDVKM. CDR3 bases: TGTGCCAGCAGTTCCACTAAAGAGACCCAGTACTTC. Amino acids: CASSSTKETQYF.

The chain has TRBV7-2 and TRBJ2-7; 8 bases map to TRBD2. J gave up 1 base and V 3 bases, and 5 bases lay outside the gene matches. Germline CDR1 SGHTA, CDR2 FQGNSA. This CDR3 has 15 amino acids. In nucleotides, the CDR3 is TGTGCCAGCAGCTTTTTAGCGGGGCTTTCCTACGAGCAGTACTTC. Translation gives CASSFLAGLSYEQYF.

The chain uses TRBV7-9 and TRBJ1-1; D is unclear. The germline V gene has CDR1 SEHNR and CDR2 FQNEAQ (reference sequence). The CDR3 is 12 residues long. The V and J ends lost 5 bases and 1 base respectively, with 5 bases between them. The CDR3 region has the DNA TGTGCCAGCAGCGGAGAGAACACTGAAGCTTTCTTT. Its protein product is CASSGENTEAFF.

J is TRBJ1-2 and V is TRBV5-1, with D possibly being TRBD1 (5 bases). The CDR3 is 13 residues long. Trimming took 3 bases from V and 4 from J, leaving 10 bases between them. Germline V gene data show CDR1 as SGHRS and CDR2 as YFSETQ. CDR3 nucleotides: TGCGCCAGCAGCTCTACAGGATCCTATGGCTACACCTTC. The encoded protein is CASSSTGSYGYTF.

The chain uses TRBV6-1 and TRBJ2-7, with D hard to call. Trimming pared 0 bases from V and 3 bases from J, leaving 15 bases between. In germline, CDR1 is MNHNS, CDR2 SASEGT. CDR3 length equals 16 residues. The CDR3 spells CASSEAWGPVIYEQYF. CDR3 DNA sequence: TGTGCCAGCAGTGAAGCCTGGGGTCCAGTGATCTACGAGCAGTACTTC.

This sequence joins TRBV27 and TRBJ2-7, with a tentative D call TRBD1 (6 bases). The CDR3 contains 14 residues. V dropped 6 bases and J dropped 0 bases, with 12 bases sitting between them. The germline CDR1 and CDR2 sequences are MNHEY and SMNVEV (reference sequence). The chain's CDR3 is CASSSSRGSYEQYF. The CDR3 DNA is TGTGCCAGCAGCTCCTCCAGGGGCTCCTACGAGCAGTACTTC.

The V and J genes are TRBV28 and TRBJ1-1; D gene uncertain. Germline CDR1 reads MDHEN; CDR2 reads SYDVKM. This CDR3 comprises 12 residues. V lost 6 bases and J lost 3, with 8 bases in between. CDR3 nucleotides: TGTGCCAGCAGGCAAGTATACACTGAAGCTTTCTTT. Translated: CASRQVYTEAFF.

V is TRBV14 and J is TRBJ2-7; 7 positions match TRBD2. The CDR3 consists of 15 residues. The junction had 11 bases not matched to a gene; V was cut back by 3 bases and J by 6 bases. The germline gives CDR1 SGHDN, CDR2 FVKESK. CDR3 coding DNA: TGTGCCAGCAGCCATATAACTAGCGCCGGGACCGAGCAGTACTTC. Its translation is CASSHITSAGTEQYF.

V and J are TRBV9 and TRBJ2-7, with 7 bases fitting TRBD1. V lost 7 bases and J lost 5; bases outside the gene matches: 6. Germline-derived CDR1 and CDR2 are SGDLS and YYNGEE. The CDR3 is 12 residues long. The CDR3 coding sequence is TGTGCCAGCGGCACTGGACAGGACGAGCAGTACTTC. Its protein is CASGTGQDEQYF. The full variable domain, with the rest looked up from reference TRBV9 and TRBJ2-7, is DSGVTQTPKHLITATGQRVTLRCSPRSGDLSVYWYQQSLDQGLQFLIQYYNGEERAKGNILERFSAQQFPDLHSELNLSSLELGDSALYFCASGTGQDEQYFGPGTRLTVT.

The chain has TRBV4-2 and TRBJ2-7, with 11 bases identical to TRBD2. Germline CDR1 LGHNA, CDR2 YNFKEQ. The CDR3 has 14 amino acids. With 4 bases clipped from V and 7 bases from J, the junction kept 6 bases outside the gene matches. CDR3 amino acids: CASSPGLAEGEQYF. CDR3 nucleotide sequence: TGTGCCAGCAGCCCGGGACTAGCGGAGGGGGAGCAGTACTTC.

The CDR3 here is CASSIQGGNTEAFF. CDR3 in DNA: TGTGCCAGTAGTATTCAGGGCGGGAACACTGAAGCTTTCTTT. The chain uses TRBV19 and TRBJ1-1; D perhaps matches TRBD1 (5 bases). Germline V CDR1 and CDR2: LNHDA, SQIVND (reference sequence). V shed 3 bases and J shed 1 base, with 9 bases lying between them. The CDR3 runs to 14 residues.

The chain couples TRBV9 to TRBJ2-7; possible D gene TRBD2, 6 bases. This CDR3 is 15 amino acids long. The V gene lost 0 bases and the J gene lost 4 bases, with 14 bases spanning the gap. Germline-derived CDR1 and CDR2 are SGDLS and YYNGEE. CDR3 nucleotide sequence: TGTGCCAGCAGCGTAGAAGGACTACCTTGGTACGAGCAGTACTTC. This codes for CASSVEGLPWYEQYF.